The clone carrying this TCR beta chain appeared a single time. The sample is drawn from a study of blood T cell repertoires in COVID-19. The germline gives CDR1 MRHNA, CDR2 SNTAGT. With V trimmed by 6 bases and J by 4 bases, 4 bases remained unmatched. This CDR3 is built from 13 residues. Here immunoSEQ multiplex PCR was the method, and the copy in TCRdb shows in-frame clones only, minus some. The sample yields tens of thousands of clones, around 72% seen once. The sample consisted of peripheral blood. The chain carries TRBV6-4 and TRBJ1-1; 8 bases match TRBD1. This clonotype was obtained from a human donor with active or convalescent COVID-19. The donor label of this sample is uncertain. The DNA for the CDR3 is TGTGCCAGCAGCGCCGGACAGGGCACTGAAGCTTTCTTT. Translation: CASSAGQGTEAFF.